The sequence of this T cell receptor (beta chain) was determined in a study of long-term antiretroviral therapy in people with HIV. General study results and limits: Diversity went up after ART and still fell short of transplant donor controls. Across all time points, the repertoire was dominated by clones that expanded before ART.

Runs used v3.0 of the immunoSEQ assay and were done at survey level. The repertoire was sequenced with immunoSEQ multiplex PCR; TCRdb's copy has only in-frame clones and lacks some. This table holds approximately 18,000 clones, about nine tenths found once. This CDR3 has 15 amino acids. Trimming shortened V by 4 bases and J by 0 bases, and 11 bases separated the two germline ends. Germline V lookup: CDR1 LNHNV, CDR2 YYDKDF (reference sequence). Per individual, the PBMC samples numbered at least one pre-ART and at least two post-ART. Worth noting for this clone: Its antigen is unidentified.

This chain uses TRBV15 with TRBJ2-3; D is uncertain. The specimen was unsorted PBMCs, collected 3 years after starting antiretroviral therapy. This clonotype was sampled from a man aged 50 to 60 with HIV. CDR3 DNA sequence: TGTGCCACCAGCACAGTAGGACCTAGCACAGATACGCAGTATTTT. Translating gives CATSTVGPSTDTQYF.